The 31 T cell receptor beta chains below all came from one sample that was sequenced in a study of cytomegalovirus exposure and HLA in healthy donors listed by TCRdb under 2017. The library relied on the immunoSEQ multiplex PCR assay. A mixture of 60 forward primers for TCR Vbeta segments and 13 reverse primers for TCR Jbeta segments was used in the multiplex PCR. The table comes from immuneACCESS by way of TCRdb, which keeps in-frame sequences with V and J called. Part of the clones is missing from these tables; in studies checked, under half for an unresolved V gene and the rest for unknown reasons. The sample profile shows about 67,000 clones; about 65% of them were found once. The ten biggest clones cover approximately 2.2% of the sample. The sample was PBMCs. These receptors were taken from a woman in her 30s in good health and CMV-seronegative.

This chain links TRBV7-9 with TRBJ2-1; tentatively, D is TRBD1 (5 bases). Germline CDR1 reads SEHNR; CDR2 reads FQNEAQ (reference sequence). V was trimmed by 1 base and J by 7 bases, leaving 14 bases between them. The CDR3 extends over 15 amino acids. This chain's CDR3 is CASSLVQGGNNEQFF. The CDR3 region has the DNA TGTGCCAGCAGCTTAGTTCAGGGTGGAAATAATGAGCAGTTCTTC.

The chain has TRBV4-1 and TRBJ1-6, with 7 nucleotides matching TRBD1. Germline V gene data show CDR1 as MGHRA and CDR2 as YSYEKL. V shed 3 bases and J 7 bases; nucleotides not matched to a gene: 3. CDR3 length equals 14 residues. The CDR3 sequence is CASSQGTDNSPLHF. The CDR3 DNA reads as TGCGCCAGCAGCCAGGGGACAGACAATTCACCCCTCCACTTT.

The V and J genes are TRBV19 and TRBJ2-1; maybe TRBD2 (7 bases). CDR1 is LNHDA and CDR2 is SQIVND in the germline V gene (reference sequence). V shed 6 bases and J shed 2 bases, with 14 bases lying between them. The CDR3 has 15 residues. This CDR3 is CASSAGAPTYNEQFF. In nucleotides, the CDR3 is TGTGCCAGTAGCGCGGGGGCTCCGACCTACAATGAGCAGTTCTTC.

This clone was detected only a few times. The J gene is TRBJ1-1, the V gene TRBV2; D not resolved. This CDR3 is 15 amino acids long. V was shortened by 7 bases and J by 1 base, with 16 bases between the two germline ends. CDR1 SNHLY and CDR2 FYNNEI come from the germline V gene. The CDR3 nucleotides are TGTGCCAGCACCCCGGAAGGAGGAGGGAACACTGAAGCTTTCTTT. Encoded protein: CASTPEGGGNTEAFF.

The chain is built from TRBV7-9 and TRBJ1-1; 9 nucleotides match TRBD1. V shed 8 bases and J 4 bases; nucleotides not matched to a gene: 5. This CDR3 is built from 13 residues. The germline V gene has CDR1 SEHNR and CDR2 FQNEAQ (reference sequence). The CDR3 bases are TGTGCCAGCGGACCGGGACAGGGCACTGAAGCTTTCTTT. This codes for CASGPGQGTEAFF.

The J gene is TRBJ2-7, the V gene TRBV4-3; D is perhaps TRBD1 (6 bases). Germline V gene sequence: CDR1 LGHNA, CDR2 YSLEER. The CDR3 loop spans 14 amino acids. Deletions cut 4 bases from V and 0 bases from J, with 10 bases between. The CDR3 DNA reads TGCGCCAGCAGCCTCGGGACAATCTCCTACGAGCAGTACTTC. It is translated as CASSLGTISYEQYF.

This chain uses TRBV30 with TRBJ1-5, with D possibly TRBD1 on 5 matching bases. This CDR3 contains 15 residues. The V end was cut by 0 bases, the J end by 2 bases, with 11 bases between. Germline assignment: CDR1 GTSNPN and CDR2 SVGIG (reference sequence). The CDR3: CAWSVGGTGNQPQHF. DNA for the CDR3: TGTGCCTGGAGTGTGGGGGGGACGGGCAATCAGCCCCAGCATTTT. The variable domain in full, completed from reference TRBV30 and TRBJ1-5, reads SQTIHQWPATLVQPVGSPLSLECTVEGTSNPNLYWYRQAAGRGLQLLFYSVGIGQISSEVPQNLSASRPQDRQFILSSKKLLLSDSGFYLCAWSVGGTGNQPQHFGDGTRLSIL.

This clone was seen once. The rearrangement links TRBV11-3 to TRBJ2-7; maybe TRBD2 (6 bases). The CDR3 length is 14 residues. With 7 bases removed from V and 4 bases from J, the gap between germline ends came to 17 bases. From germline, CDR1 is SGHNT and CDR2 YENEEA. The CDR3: CASTIGGDAYEQYF. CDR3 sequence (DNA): TGTGCCAGCACCATCGGCGGGGACGCGTACGAGCAGTACTTC.

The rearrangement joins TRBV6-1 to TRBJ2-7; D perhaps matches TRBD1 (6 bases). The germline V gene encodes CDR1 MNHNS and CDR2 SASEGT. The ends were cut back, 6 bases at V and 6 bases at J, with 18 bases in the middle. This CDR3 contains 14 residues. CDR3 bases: TGTGCCAGCAGGGAGAGCCACAGGGAGCGCGAGCAGTACTTC. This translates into CASRESHREREQYF.

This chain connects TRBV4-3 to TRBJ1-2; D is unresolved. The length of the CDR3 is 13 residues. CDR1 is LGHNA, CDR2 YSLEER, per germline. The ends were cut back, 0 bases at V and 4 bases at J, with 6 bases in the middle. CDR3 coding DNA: TGCGCCAGCAGCCAAGAGGGAGGCTATGGCTACACCTTC. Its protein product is CASSQEGGYGYTF.

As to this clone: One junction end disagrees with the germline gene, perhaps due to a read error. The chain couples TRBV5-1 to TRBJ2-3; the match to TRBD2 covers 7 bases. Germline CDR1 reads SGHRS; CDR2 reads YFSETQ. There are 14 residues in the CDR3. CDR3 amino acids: CASSFWTSLDTQYF. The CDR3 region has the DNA TGTGCCAGCAGCTTTTGGACTAGTTTGGATACGCAGTATTTT.

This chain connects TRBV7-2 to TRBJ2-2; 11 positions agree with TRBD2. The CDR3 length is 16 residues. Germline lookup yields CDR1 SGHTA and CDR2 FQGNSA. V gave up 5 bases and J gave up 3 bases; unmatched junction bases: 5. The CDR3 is CASSKGLADYTGELFF. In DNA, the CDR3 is TGTGCCAGCAGCAAGGGACTAGCGGACTACACCGGGGAGCTGTTTTTT.

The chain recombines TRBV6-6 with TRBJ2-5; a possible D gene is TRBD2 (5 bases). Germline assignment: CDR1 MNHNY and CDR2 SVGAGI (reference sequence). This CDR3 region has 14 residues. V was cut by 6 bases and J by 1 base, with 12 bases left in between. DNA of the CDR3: TGTGCCAGCAGGCCCCTAGCCGCCCAAGAGACCCAGTACTTC. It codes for CASRPLAAQETQYF.

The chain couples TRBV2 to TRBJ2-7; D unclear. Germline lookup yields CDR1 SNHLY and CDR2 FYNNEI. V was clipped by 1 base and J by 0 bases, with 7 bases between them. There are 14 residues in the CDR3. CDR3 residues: CASSEGLRSYEQYF. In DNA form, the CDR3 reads TGTGCCAGCAGTGAAGGACTTCGCTCCTACGAGCAGTACTTC.

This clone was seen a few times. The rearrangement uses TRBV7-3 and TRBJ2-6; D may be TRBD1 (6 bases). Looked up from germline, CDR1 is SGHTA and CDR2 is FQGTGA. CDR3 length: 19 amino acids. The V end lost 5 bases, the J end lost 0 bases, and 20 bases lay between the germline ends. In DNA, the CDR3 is TGTGCCAGCAGCCTAAGGACAGTCCAGGGGATCTCTGGGGCCAACGTCCTGACTTTC. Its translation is CASSLRTVQGISGANVLTF.

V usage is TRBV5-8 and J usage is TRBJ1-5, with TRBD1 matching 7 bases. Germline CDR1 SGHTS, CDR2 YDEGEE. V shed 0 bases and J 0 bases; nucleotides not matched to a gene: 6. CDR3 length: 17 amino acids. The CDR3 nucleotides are TGTGCCAGCAGCTTGGTCCGGGACAGCTATAGCAATCAGCCCCAGCATTTT. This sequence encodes CASSLVRDSYSNQPQHF. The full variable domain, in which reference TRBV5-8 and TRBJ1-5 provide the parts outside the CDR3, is EAGVTQSPTHLIKTRGQQATLRCSPISGHTSVYWYQQALGLGLQFLLWYDEGEERNRGNFPPRFSGRQFPNYSSELNVNALELEDSALYLCASSLVRDSYSNQPQHFGDGTRLSIL.

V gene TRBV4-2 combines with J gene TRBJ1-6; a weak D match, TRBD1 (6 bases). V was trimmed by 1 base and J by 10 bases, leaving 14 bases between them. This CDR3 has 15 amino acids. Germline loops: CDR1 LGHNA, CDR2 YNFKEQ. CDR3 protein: CASSQGGGGRSPLHF. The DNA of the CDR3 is TGTGCCAGCAGCCAAGGTGGGGGGGGCAGATCACCCCTCCACTTT.

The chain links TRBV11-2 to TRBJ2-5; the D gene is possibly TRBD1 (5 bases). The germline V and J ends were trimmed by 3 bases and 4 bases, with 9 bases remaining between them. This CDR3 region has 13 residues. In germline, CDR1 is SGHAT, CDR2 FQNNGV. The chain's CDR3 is CASSFGRGETQYF. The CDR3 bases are TGTGCCAGCAGCTTCGGAAGGGGAGAGACCCAGTACTTC.

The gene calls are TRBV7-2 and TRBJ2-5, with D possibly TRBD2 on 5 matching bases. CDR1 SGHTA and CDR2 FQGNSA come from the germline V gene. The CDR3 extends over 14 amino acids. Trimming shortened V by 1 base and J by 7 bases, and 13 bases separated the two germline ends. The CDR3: CASSLDGGIGTQYF. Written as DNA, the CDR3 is TGTGCCAGCAGCTTAGATGGAGGAATTGGGACCCAGTACTTC.

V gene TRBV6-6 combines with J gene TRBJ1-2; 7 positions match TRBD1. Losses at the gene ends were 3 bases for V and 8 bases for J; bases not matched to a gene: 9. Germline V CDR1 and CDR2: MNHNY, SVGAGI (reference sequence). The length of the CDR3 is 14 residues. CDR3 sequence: CASSYPNRGGGYTF. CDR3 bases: TGTGCCAGCAGTTATCCGAACAGGGGAGGAGGCTACACCTTC.

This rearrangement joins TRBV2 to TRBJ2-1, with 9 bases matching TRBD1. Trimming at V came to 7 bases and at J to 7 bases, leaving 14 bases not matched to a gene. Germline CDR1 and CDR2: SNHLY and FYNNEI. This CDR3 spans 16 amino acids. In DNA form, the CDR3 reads TGTGCCAGCAACCCCAGGGGGGGACAGGGCCTAAATGAGCAGTTCTTC. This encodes CASNPRGGQGLNEQFF.

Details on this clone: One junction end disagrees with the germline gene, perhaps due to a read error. CDR3 region: CASSRDRVGNTTYF. CDR3 bases: TGTGCCAGCAGTAGGGACAGGGTCGGAAACACCACATATTTT. The chain joins TRBV6-5 to TRBJ1-3; 9 nucleotides align to TRBD1. The CDR3 extends over 14 amino acids. CDR1 and CDR2 (germline): MNHEY, SVGAGI.

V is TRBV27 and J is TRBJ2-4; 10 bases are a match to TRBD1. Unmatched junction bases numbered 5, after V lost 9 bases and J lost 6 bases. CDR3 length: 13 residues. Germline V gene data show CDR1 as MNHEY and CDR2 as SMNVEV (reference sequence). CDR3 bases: TGTGCCAGTCGACAGGGGGCTTTAAACATTCAGTACTTC. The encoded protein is CASRQGALNIQYF.

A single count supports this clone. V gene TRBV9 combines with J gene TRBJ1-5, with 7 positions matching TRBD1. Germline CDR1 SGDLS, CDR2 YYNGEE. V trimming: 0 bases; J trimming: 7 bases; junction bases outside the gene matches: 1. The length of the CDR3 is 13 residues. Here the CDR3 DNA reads TGTGCCAGCAGCGTAGGACAGGGACAGCCCCAGCATTTT. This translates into CASSVGQGQPQHF.

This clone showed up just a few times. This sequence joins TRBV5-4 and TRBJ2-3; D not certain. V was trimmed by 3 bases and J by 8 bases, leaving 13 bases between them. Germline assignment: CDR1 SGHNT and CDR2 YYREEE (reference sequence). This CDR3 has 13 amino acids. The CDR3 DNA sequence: TGTGCCAGCAGCTCCGCTCAAACGGGTACGCAGTATTTT. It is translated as CASSSAQTGTQYF.

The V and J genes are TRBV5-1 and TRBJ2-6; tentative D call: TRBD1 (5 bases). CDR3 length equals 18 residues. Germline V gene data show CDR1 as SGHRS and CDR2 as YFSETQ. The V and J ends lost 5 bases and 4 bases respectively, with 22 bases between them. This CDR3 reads CASRRFRDRTLGANVLTF. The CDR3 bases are TGCGCCAGCAGAAGATTCAGGGATCGAACTTTAGGGGCCAACGTCCTGACTTTC.

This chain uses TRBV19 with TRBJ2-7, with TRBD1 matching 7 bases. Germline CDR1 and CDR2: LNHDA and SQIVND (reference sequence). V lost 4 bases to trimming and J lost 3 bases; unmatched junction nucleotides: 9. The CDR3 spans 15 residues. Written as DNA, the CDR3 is TGTGCCAGTAGTACAAACAGGGGATTAGGCTACGAGCAGTACTTC. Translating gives CASSTNRGLGYEQYF.

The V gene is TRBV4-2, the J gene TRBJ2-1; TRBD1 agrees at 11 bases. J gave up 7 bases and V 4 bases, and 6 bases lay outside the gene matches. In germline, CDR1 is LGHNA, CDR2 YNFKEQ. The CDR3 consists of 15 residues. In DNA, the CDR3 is TGTGCCAGCAGCCCGTGGACAGGGGGCCGGAATGAGCAGTTCTTC. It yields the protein CASSPWTGGRNEQFF.

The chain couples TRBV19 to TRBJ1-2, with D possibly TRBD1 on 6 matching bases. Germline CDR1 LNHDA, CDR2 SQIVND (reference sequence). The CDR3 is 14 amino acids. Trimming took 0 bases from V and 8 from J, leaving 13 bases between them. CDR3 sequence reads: CASSIDRQVRGYTF. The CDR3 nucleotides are TGTGCCAGTAGTATAGATCGACAGGTGAGAGGCTACACCTTC.

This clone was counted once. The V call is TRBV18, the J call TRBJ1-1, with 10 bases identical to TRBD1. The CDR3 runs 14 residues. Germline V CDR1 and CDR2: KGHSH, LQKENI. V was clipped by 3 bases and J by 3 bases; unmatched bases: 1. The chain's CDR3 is CASSPGTGDTEAFF. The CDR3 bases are TGTGCCAGCTCACCGGGGACAGGGGACACTGAAGCTTTCTTT.

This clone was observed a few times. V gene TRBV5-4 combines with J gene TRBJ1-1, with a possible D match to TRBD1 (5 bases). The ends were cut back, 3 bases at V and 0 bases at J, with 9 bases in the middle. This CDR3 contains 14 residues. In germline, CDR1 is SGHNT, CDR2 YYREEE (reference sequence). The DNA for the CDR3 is TGTGCCAGCAGCTCCAGGGACTTGAACACTGAAGCTTTCTTT. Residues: CASSSRDLNTEAFF.